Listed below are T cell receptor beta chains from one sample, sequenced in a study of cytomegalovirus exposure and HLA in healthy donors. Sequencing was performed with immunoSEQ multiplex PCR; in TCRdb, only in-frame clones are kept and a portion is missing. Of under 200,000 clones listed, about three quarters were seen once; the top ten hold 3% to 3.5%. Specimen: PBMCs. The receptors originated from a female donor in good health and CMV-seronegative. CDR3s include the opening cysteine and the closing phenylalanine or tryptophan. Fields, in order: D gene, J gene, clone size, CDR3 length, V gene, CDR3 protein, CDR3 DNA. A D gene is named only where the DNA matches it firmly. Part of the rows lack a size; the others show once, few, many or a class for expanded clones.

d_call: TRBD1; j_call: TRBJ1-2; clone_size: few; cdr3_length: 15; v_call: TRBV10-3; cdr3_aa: CAISEQGQGDYGYTF; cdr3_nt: TGTGCCATCAGTGAGCAAGGACAGGGGGACTATGGCTACACCTTC
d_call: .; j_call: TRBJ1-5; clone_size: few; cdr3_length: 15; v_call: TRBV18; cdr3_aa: CASSPPNRVGQPQHF; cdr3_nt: TGTGCCAGCTCACCACCGAACAGGGTTGGGCAGCCCCAGCATTTT
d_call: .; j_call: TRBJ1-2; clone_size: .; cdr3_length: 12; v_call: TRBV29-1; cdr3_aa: CSVLGSDYGYTF; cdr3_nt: TGCAGCGTTCTAGGTTCAGACTATGGCTACACCTTC
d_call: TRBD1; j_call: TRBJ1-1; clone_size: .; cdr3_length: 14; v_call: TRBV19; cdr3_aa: CATSYGQENTEAFF; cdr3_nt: TGTGCCACCTCATACGGACAGGAGAACACTGAAGCTTTCTTT
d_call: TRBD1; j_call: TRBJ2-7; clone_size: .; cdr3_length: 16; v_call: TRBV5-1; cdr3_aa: CASSVIPGQGDYEQYF; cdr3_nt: TGCGCCAGCAGCGTAATCCCGGGACAGGGGGACTACGAGCAGTACTTC
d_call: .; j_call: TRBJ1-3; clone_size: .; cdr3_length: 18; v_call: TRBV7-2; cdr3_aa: CASSLGGGTPSSGNTIYF; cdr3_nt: TGTGCCAGCAGCTTAGGGGGGGGGACACCCTCCTCTGGAAACACCATATATTTT
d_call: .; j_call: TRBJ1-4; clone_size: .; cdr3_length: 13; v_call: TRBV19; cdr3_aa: CASSLPGSEKLFF; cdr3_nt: TGTGCCAGTAGCCTCCCGGGGTCGGAAAAACTGTTTTTT
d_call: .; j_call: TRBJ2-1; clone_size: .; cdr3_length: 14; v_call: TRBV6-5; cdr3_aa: CASSYSIQRNEQFF; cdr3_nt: TGTGCCAGCAGTTACTCGATCCAGAGGAATGAGCAGTTCTTC
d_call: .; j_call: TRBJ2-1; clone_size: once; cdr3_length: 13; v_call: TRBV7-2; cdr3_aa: CASSLSLGDEQFF; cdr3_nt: TGTGCCAGCAGCTTATCCCTAGGGGATGAGCAGTTCTTC
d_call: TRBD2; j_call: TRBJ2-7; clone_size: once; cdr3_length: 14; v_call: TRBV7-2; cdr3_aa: CASSWTSGSYEQYF; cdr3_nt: TGTGCCAGCAGCTGGACTAGCGGGAGCTACGAGCAGTACTTC
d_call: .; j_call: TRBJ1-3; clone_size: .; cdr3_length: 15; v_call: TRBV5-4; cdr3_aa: CASSPPGGSGNTIYF; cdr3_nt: TGTGCCAGCAGCCCGCCGGGGGGCTCTGGAAACACCATATATTTT
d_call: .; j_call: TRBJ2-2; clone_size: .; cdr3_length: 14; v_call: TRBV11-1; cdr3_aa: CASSFNPGTGELFF; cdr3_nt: TGTGCCAGCAGCTTTAACCCCGGGACAGGGGAGCTGTTTTTT
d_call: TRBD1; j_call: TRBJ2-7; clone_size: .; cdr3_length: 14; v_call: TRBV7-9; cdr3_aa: CASSLDRGDYEQYF; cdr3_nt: TGTGCCAGCAGCTTGGACAGGGGCGACTACGAGCAGTACTTC
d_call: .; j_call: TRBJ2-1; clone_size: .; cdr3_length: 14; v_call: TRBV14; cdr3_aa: CASSQGSRGREQFF; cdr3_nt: TGTGCCAGCAGCCAAGGAAGCCGGGGGAGAGAGCAGTTCTTC
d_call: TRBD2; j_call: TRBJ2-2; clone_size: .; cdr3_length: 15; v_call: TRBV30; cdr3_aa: CAWRGLTADTGELFF; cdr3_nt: TGTGCCTGGAGGGGACTAACGGCGGACACCGGGGAGCTGTTTTTT
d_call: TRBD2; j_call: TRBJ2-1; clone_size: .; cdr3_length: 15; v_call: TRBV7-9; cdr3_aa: CASSRGLAVPNEQFF; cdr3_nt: TGTGCCAGCAGCCGAGGACTAGCGGTGCCCAATGAGCAGTTCTTC
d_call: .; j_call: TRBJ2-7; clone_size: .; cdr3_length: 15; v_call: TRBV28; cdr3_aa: CASSLSAQGLYEQYF; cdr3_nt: TGTGCCAGCAGTTTATCAGCACAGGGTTTGTACGAGCAGTACTTC
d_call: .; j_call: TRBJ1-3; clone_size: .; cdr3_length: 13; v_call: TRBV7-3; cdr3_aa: CASSQGSGNTIYF; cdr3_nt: TGTGCCAGCAGCCAGGGTTCAGGAAACACCATATATTTT
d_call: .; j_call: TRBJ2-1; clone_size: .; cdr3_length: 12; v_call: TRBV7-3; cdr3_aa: CASSLGTGEQFF; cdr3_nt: TGTGCCAGCAGCTTAGGAACAGGGGAGCAGTTCTTC
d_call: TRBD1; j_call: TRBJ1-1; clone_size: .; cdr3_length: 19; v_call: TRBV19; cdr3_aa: CASQKIRPTGEARDTEAFF; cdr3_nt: TGTGCCAGTCAAAAGATACGCCCGACAGGGGAAGCAAGGGACACTGAAGCTTTCTTT
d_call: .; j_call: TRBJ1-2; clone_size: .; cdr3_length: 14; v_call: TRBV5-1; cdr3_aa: CASSLDGSQGGYTF; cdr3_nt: TGCGCCAGCAGCTTGGACGGCTCCCAGGGTGGCTACACCTTC
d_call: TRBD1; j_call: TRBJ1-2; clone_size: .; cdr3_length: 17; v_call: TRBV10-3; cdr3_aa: CAIRRDRGTPANYGYTF; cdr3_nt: TGTGCCATCAGACGGGACAGGGGGACACCAGCTAACTATGGCTACACCTTC
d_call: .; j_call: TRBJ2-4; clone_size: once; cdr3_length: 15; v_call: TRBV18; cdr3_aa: CASSPGGIAKNIQYF; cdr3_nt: TGTGCCAGCTCACCAGGGGGGATCGCCAAAAACATTCAGTACTTC
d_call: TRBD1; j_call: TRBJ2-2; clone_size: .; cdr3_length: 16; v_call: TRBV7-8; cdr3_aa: CASSARTGVTTGELFF; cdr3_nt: TGTGCCAGCAGCGCAAGGACAGGGGTTACAACCGGGGAGCTGTTTTTT
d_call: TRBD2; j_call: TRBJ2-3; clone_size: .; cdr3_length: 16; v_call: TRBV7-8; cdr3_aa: CASSPSTSGSPDTQYF; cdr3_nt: TGTGCCAGCAGCCCTTCGACTAGCGGGTCTCCAGATACGCAGTATTTT
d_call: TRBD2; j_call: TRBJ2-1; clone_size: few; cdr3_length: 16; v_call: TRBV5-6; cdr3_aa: CASSLYGGSSYNEQFF; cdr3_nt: TGTGCCAGCAGCTTGTACGGGGGGAGCTCCTACAATGAGCAGTTCTTC
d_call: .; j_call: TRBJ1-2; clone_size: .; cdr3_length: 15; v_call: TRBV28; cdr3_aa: CASSRGGRQEVGYTF; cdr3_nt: TGTGCCAGCAGTCGTGGAGGGCGGCAGGAAGTCGGCTACACCTTC
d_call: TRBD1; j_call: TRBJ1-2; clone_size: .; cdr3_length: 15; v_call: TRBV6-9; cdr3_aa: CASSLGQDPNYGYTF; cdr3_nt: TGTGCCAGCAGTTTGGGACAGGACCCTAACTATGGCTACACCTTC
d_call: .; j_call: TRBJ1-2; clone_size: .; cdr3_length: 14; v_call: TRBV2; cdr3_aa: CASLLGAETYGYTF; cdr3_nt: TGTGCCAGCTTATTAGGGGCAGAAACCTATGGCTACACCTTC
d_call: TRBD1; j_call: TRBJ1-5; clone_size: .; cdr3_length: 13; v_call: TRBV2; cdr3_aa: CASRGQGNQPQHF; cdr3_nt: TGTGCCAGCAGAGGACAGGGGAATCAGCCCCAGCATTTT
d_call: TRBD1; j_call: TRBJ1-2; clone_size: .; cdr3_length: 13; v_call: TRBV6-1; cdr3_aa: CASPGTASYGYTF; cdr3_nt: TGTGCCAGCCCCGGGACAGCCTCCTATGGCTACACCTTC
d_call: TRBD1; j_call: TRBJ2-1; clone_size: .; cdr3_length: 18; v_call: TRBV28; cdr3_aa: CASSLDRQGESSYNEQFF; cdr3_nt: TGTGCCAGCAGTTTAGACCGACAGGGCGAGAGCTCCTACAATGAGCAGTTCTTC
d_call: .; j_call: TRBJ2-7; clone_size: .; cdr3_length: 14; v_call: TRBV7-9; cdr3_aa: CASSSSAGIHEQYF; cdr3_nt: TGTGCCAGCAGCTCGTCGGCCGGGATCCACGAGCAGTACTTC
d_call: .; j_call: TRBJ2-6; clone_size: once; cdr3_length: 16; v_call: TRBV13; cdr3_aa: CASSQPYRAGANVLTF; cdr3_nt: TGTGCCAGCAGCCAACCTTACAGGGCTGGGGCCAACGTCCTGACTTTC
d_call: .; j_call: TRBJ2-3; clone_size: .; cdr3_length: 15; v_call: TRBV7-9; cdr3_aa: CASSYYRTSTDTQYF; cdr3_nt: TGTGCCAGCAGCTATTACCGGACTAGCACAGATACGCAGTATTTT
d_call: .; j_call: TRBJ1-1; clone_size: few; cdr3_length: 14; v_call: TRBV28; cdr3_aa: CASSDSLGNTEAFF; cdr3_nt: TGTGCCAGCTCGGACAGCCTAGGGAACACTGAAGCTTTCTTT
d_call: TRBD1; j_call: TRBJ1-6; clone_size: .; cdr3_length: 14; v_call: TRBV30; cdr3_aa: CAWDRGQRNSPLHF; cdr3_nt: TGTGCCTGGGATAGGGGACAGCGAAATTCACCCCTCCACTTT
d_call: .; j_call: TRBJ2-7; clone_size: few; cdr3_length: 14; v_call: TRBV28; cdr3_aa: CASSPLTGPYEQYF; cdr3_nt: TGTGCCAGCAGTCCCCTGACAGGACCCTACGAGCAGTACTTC
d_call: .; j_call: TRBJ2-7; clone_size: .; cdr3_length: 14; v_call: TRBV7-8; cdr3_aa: CASSAHRVPYEQYF; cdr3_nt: TGTGCCAGCAGCGCCCACAGGGTCCCCTACGAGCAGTACTTC
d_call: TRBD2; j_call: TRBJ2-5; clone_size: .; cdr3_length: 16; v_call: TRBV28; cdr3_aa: CASRLAGARMEETQYF; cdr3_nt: TGTGCCAGCAGACTAGCGGGAGCTAGGATGGAAGAGACCCAGTACTTC
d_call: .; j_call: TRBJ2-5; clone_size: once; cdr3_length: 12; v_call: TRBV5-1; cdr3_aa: CASSFSTETQYF; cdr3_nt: TGCGCCAGCAGCTTTAGTACCGAGACCCAGTACTTC
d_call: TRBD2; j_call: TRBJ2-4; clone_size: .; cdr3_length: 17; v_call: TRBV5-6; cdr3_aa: CASSFGTSGGAWDIQYF; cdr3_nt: TGTGCCAGCAGCTTTGGGACTAGCGGGGGGGCTTGGGACATTCAGTACTTC
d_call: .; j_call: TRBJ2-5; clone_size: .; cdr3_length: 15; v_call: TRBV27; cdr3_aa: CASSLAGADQETQYF; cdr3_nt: TGTGCCAGCAGTTTAGCGGGGGCCGATCAAGAGACCCAGTACTTC